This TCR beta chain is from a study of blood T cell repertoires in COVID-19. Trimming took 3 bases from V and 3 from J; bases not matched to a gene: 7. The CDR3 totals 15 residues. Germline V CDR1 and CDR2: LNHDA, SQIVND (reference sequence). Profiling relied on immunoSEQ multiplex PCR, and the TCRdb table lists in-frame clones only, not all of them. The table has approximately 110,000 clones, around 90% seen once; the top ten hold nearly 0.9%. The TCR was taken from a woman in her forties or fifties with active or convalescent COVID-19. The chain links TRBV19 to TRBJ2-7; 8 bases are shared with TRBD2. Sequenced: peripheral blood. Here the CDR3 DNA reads TGTGCCAGTAGTATCTTCTCCAGCGGGAGCTACGAGCAGTACTTC. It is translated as CASSIFSSGSYEQYF.